Listed below are T cell receptor beta chains from one sample, sequenced in a study of blood T cell repertoires in COVID-19. TCRdb's copy holds only in-frame clones and misses some; the assay was immunoSEQ multiplex PCR. The profile shows over 450,000 clones, 85% to 90% of them singletons. The specimen was peripheral blood. Receptors were obtained from a woman in her forties or fifties with COVID-19, enrolled during active disease. Both conserved end residues are part of each CDR3. A D gene is named only where the DNA matches it firmly. Rows may omit the clone size; those that give it use once, few, many or a size class.

J gene	clone size	D gene	V gene	CDR3 length	CDR3 DNA	CDR3 protein
TRBJ2-3	.	.	TRBV5-4	16	TGTGCCAGCAGCTTGGAGGGCGGGGCTAGCACAGATACGCAGTATTTT	CASSLEGGASTDTQYF
TRBJ1-4	.	.	TRBV6-5	14	TGTGCCAGCAGGGGGACTAAGGGTGGGGAAAAACTGTTTTTT	CASRGTKGGEKLFF
TRBJ1-6	.	.	TRBV15	18	TGTGCCACCAGCGGGGGAAGGAGGAGGGTAGAAGTAGATTCACCCCTCCACTTT	CATSGGRRRVEVDSPLHF
TRBJ2-5	.	TRBD1	TRBV6-5	14	TGTGCCAGCAGAGTTGGGACAGGGCAAGAGACCCAGTACTTC	CASRVGTGQETQYF
TRBJ1-2	.	.	TRBV20-1	12	TGCAGTGCTAGTTTTGAGATCTATGGCTACACCTTC	CSASFEIYGYTF
TRBJ1-6	.	.	TRBV30	14	TGTGCCTGGAGCGGAGGCCAAGCGTCTGCCACCCTCCACTTT	CAWSGGQASATLHF
TRBJ1-2	.	.	TRBV6-5	14	TGTGCCAGCAGTTACTCGCAGGGTGGTTATGGCTACACCTTC	CASSYSQGGYGYTF
TRBJ2-1	.	TRBD2	TRBV5-4	15	TGTGCCAGCAGCTTGGAAAGCGGGGGGGCCCGGAAGCAGTTCTTC	CASSLESGGARKQFF
TRBJ2-3	.	.	TRBV19	13	TGTGCCAGTAAAGTCGCGGGGCAAGATACGCAGTATTTT	CASKVAGQDTQYF
TRBJ1-1	.	TRBD1	TRBV18	16	TGTGCCAGCTCGTTCGGGACAGCTCTCGGGGACACTGAAGCTTTCTTT	CASSFGTALGDTEAFF
TRBJ1-5	.	TRBD1	TRBV30	14	TGTGCCTGGAGTAGGACAGGGAGTAATCAGCCCCAGCATTTT	CAWSRTGSNQPQHF
TRBJ2-1	.	TRBD2	TRBV15	15	TGTGCCACCAGCAGAGATACTAGCGGGGGGTCACGGCAGTTCTTC	CATSRDTSGGSRQFF
TRBJ1-1	.	.	TRBV6-6	13	TGTGCCAGCAGTTCCACAGGGAACACTGAAGCTTTCTTT	CASSSTGNTEAFF
TRBJ1-2	.	.	TRBV3-1/TRBV3-2	14	TGTGCCAGCAGCCAAGATTTGGGGGGCTATGGCTACACCTTC	CASSQDLGGYGYTF
TRBJ1-2	.	.	TRBV5-4	11	TGTGCCAGCGCCCGTGAGGGAGGCTACACCTTC	CASAREGGYTF
TRBJ1-6	few	.	TRBV18	15	TGTGCCAGCTCACCAGCTGGGAGCAGCAGTGCACCCCTCCACTTT	CASSPAGSSSAPLHF
TRBJ1-5	.	TRBD1	TRBV7-9	14	TGTGCCAGCAGCTTAGGGCAGGGGGCTCAGCCCCAGCATTTT	CASSLGQGAQPQHF
TRBJ2-7	.	.	TRBV25-1	12	TGTGCCAGCAAGGGGCTCCTCGGCGAGCAGTACTTC	CASKGLLGEQYF
TRBJ1-5	once	.	TRBV19	15	TGTGCCAGTAGTATGATCCAGGGTGGCAATCAGCCCCAGCATTTT	CASSMIQGGNQPQHF
TRBJ1-1	.	.	TRBV19	13	TGTGCCAGTAGTCCCTTCGGGGGGGATGAAGCTTTCTTT	CASSPFGGDEAFF
TRBJ1-1	few	.	TRBV3-1/TRBV3-2	14	TGTGCCAGCAGCCAAAGACAGTTGAACACTGAAGCTTTCTTT	CASSQRQLNTEAFF
TRBJ1-3	.	.	TRBV11-2	15	TGTGCCAGCAGCTTGGGGGCCTTCTCTGGAAACACCATATATTTT	CASSLGAFSGNTIYF
TRBJ2-1	few	TRBD2	TRBV11-2	11	TGTGCCAGCAGCTCAAGGACTAGCGGGGTCTTC	CASSSRTSGVF